A selection of T cell receptor beta chains follows, all from one sample in a study of blood T cell repertoires in COVID-19. Profiled with immunoSEQ multiplex PCR; TCRdb holds only in-frame clones, not every one. The data show fewer than 150,000 clones, with around 86% seen just once and under 20% held by the top ten. The source material was PBMCs or T cells enriched from blood (not recorded which). The receptor source for this set is a man aged 30 to 39 who had recovered from COVID-19. Each CDR3 is given with its conserved first and last residue. The order of the fields is clone size, D gene, V gene, J gene, CDR3 protein, CDR3 DNA. The D gene is left open where the match is weak. Clone size, where shown, is once, few, many, or a class for clones that have expanded.

once,NA,TRBV5-1,TRBJ2-3,CASSFRGESTDTQYF,TGCGCCAGCAGCTTTCGCGGGGAAAGCACAGATACGCAGTATTTT
NA,TRBD2,TRBV11-3,TRBJ2-1,CASSFDSGAGGDEQFF,TGTGCCAGCAGCTTTGATAGCGGGGCGGGCGGGGATGAGCAGTTCTTC
NA,TRBD1,TRBV28,TRBJ1-2,CASSQDRDNGYTF,TGTGCCAGCAGCCAGGACAGGGATAATGGCTACACCTTC
NA,TRBD1,TRBV27,TRBJ2-5,CASSSLTGLETQYF,TGTGCCAGCAGTTCTTTGACAGGGCTCGAGACCCAGTACTTC
many,NA,TRBV11-2,TRBJ2-1,CASTPLAGSSEQFF,TGTGCCAGCACCCCCCTGGCAGGCAGTAGTGAGCAGTTCTTC
few,TRBD2,TRBV10-2,TRBJ2-3,CASGRLAGDTDTQYF,TGCGCCAGCGGCCGACTAGCGGGAGACACAGATACGCAGTATTTT
NA,NA,TRBV18,TRBJ1-2,CASSPPSRGVNGYTF,TGTGCCAGCTCACCACCGTCCAGGGGAGTGAATGGCTACACCTTC
NA,NA,TRBV19,TRBJ1-4,CASSIGPGDEKLFF,TGTGCCAGTAGTATAGGGCCCGGGGATGAAAAACTGTTTTTT
NA,NA,TRBV4-1,TRBJ1-1,CASSYHTTAGGSEAFF,TGCGCCAGCAGCTATCACACAACCGCGGGTGGCTCTGAAGCTTTCTTT
NA,NA,TRBV6-5,TRBJ2-7,CASSYLLAYEQYF,TGTGCCAGCAGTTACCTTCTCGCCTACGAGCAGTACTTC